These 8 T cell receptor beta chains were all obtained from the same sample, sequenced in a study of Ad26.COV2.S vaccination and SARS-CoV-2 variants. Sequenced by immunoSEQ multiplex PCR; TCRdb stores in-frame clones only, minus some. The sample contains about 460,000 clones, about 88% of which appear only once. Treatment described: 19 received Ad26.COV2.S at low or high dose, single or two shots; about 5 received placebo; per-sample allocation not given. Collection of samples fell on day 63 after the first vaccine or placebo injection. This material consisted of peripheral blood, taken in a trial of Ad26.COV2.S vaccine versus placebo. Every receptor here comes from a person between 18 and 65 years old who received the Ad26.COV2.S COVID-19 vaccine or a placebo.

The rearrangement uses TRBV20-1 and TRBJ1-1, with TRBD1 as a possible D gene (5 bases). Germline V gene lookup returns CDR1 DFQATT and CDR2 SNEGSKA (reference sequence). The CDR3 runs to 10 residues. The V end lost 3 bases, the J end lost 10 bases, and 9 bases lay between the germline ends. CDR3 region: CSASTGGAFF. In nucleotides, the CDR3 is TGCAGTGCTAGTACCGGGGGAGCTTTCTTT.

This chain uses TRBV11-2 with TRBJ1-1; D not certain. The CDR3 is 15 amino acids. V gave up 3 bases and J gave up 1 base, with 12 bases separating them. Per germline, CDR1 SGHAT and CDR2 FQNNGV. The CDR3 region has the DNA TGTGCCAGCAGCTTGTTTCAAAAGGGGAACACTGAAGCTTTCTTT. Residues: CASSLFQKGNTEAFF.

This chain links TRBV9 with TRBJ1-5; 8 bases line up with TRBD1. The CDR3 contains 14 residues. Germline-derived CDR1 and CDR2 are SGDLS and YYNGEE. J lost 6 bases, V lost 3 bases, and 5 bases had no gene match. CDR3 in amino acids: CASSGTGGFQPQHF. The CDR3 nucleotides are TGTGCCAGCAGCGGAACAGGGGGATTTCAGCCCCAGCATTTT.

V gene TRBV29-1 combines with J gene TRBJ2-1; 10 bases line up with TRBD1. With 3 bases clipped from V and 14 bases from J, the junction kept 19 bases outside the gene matches. Germline CDR1 and CDR2: SQVTM and ANQGSEA. CDR3 size: 16 residues. Here the CDR3 reads CSVDLGDRGYDGVEFF. The CDR3 DNA reads TGCAGCGTTGACCTAGGGGACAGGGGATACGACGGGGTGGAGTTCTTC.

J is TRBJ2-5 and V is TRBV11-2; D remains ambiguous. This CDR3 region has 13 residues. Trimming stripped 3 bases from V and 1 base from J, with 6 bases between. The V gene's germline CDR1 is SGHAT and CDR2 FQNNGV. The chain's CDR3 is CASSFRVQETQYF. Written as DNA, the CDR3 is TGTGCCAGCAGCTTCCGCGTCCAAGAGACCCAGTACTTC.

This chain links TRBV5-1 with TRBJ2-5; TRBD2 matches at 14 bases. V lost 2 bases and J lost 2; bases outside the gene matches: 2. Germline values: CDR1 SGHRS, CDR2 YFSETQ. CDR3 length: 16 amino acids. The CDR3 spells CASSFGTSGGQETQYF. In DNA, the CDR3 is TGCGCCAGCAGCTTCGGGACTAGCGGGGGACAAGAGACCCAGTACTTC.

This clone was observed a handful of times. This chain joins TRBV28 and TRBJ2-7; TRBD2 matches 10 bases. Germline V gives CDR1 MDHEN, CDR2 SYDVKM. V shed 3 bases and J 2 bases; nucleotides not matched to a gene: 4. This CDR3 is 15 amino acids long. The CDR3 sequence is CASSFRTSGPYEQYF. The CDR3 coding sequence is TGTGCCAGCAGTTTTAGGACTAGCGGACCCTACGAGCAGTACTTC. The entire variable domain, with the rest obtained from reference TRBV28 and TRBJ2-7, is as follows: DVKVTQSSRYLVKRTGEKVFLECVQDMDHENMFWYRQDPGLGLRLIYFSYDVKMKEKGDIPEGYSVSREKKERFSLILESASTNQTSMYLCASSFRTSGPYEQYFGPGTRLTVT.

The V and J genes are TRBV5-1 and TRBJ2-5; D might be TRBD2 (6 bases). Per the germline V gene, CDR1 is SGHRS and CDR2 is YFSETQ. V was trimmed by 7 bases and J by 1 base, leaving 11 bases between them. The CDR3 is made up of 13 amino acids. The DNA for the CDR3 is TGCGCCAGCCGCGGGGCAGTCCAAGAGACCCAGTACTTC. Translated, it gives CASRGAVQETQYF.